The 15 T cell receptor beta chains given below trace back to one sample, sequenced in a study of blood T cell repertoires in COVID-19. Profiling relied on immunoSEQ multiplex PCR, and the TCRdb table lists in-frame clones only, not all of them. The repertoire holds about 130,000 clones, with around 81% as singletons. Specimen: peripheral blood. Source of these receptors: a man younger than 45 with COVID-19, enrolled during active disease.

The chain is built from TRBV4-1 and TRBJ1-1; 9 bases are a match to TRBD1. CDR3 length equals 14 residues. The trim removed 5 bases at V and 2 bases at J, leaving 3 bases unmatched. Per the germline V gene, CDR1 is MGHRA and CDR2 is YSYEKL. The CDR3 spells CASSKDRGNTEAFF. The CDR3 region has the DNA TGCGCCAGCAGCAAGGACAGGGGCAACACTGAAGCTTTCTTT.

The J gene is TRBJ2-3, the V gene TRBV6-1; the D gene is possibly TRBD2 (5 bases). CDR3 length equals 15 residues. The V gene lost 1 base and the J gene lost 2 bases, with 10 bases spanning the gap. CDR1 is MNHNS, CDR2 SASEGT, per germline. The CDR3 nucleotides are TGTGCCAGCAGTGAAGGAAGGACTCCCACAGATACGCAGTATTTT. It codes for CASSEGRTPTDTQYF.

This clone was seen at least ten times. This sequence joins TRBV30 and TRBJ2-1; D is possibly TRBD2 (6 bases). Between the trimmed V and J ends, which lost 5 bases and 8 bases, there was a span of 16 bases. Germline lookup yields CDR1 GTSNPN and CDR2 SVGIG (reference sequence). The CDR3 has 13 residues. The CDR3 loop reads CAWRDSRGHEQFF. The CDR3 DNA is TGTGCCTGGCGGGACTCGAGGGGCCATGAGCAGTTCTTC.

V and J are TRBV6-5 and TRBJ1-4, with 8 bases that match TRBD1. V shed 6 bases and J 8 bases; nucleotides not matched to a gene: 5. Germline V gene sequence: CDR1 MNHEY, CDR2 SVGAGI. CDR3 length: 13 amino acids. CDR3 DNA: TGTGCCAGCAGGACAGGGGACGGGGAAAAACTGTTTTTT. Protein product: CASRTGDGEKLFF.

The chain uses TRBV11-3 and TRBJ2-2; the match to TRBD2 covers 12 bases. J gave up 4 bases and V 7 bases, and 7 bases lay outside the gene matches. The CDR3 runs 16 residues. CDR1 and CDR2 (germline): SGHNT, YENEEA. CDR3 DNA sequence: TGTGCCAGCACAATTACTAGCGGGAGGAGCACCGGGGAGCTGTTTTTT. Translating gives CASTITSGRSTGELFF.

V gene TRBV6-5 combines with J gene TRBJ2-6; possible D gene TRBD2, 5 bases. The V gene's germline CDR1 is MNHEY and CDR2 SVGAGI. The CDR3 is 15 amino acids. Trimming shortened V by 5 bases and J by 9 bases, and 17 bases separated the two germline ends. CDR3 in DNA: TGTGCCAGCAGTCCAGTTTCTTCTGGAGGCAACGTCCTGACTTTC. Protein product: CASSPVSSGGNVLTF.

The V and J genes are TRBV7-2 and TRBJ2-1, with 8 bases aligning to TRBD2. Unmatched junction bases numbered 9, after V lost 3 bases and J lost 8 bases. The CDR3 has 15 amino acids. CDR1 and CDR2 (germline): SGHTA, FQGNSA. CDR3: CASSLTSVPIDEQFF. The CDR3 DNA follows: TGTGCCAGCAGCTTGACTAGCGTCCCCATAGATGAGCAGTTCTTC. Looking up the rest from reference TRBV7-2 and TRBJ2-1 gives the full variable domain: GAGVSQSPSNKVTEKGKDVELRCDPISGHTALYWYRQSLGQGLEFLIYFQGNSAPDKSGLPSDRFSAERTGGSVSTLTIQRTQQEDSAVYLCASSLTSVPIDEQFFGPGTRLTVL.

The chain employs TRBV28 and TRBJ2-5; 11 nucleotides match TRBD1. This CDR3 contains 14 residues. The ends lost 4 bases at V and 5 bases at J; junction bases unmatched: 3. From germline, CDR1 is MDHEN and CDR2 SYDVKM. The CDR3 sequence is CASSWTGGWETQYF. The DNA of the CDR3 is TGTGCCAGCAGTTGGACAGGGGGCTGGGAGACCCAGTACTTC.

The chain uses TRBV24-1 and TRBJ2-5, with D tentatively TRBD1 (6 bases). Trimming cost V 7 bases and J 1 base, with 15 bases left between them. This CDR3 region has 15 residues. CDR1 KGHDR and CDR2 SFDVKD come from the germline V gene. The CDR3 protein is CATSPTATGQETQYF. CDR3 bases: TGTGCCACCAGCCCCACAGCGACAGGCCAAGAGACCCAGTACTTC.

The V gene is TRBV12-5, the J gene TRBJ1-2, with a weak D call TRBD1 (6 bases). The CDR3 contains 16 residues. Germline V gives CDR1 LGHNT, CDR2 FRNRAP. Trimming took 0 bases from V and 6 from J, leaving 17 bases between them. The CDR3 loop is CASGLVGGAGIDGYTF. The CDR3 DNA is TGTGCTAGTGGTTTGGTAGGGGGTGCAGGGATCGATGGCTACACCTTC. The full variable domain, completed using reference TRBV12-5 and TRBJ1-2, is DARVTQTPRHKVTEMGQEVTMRCQPILGHNTVFWYRQTMMQGLELLAYFRNRAPLDDSGMPKDRFSAEMPDATLATLKIQPSEPRDSAVYFCASGLVGGAGIDGYTFGSGTRLTVV.

This sequence joins TRBV29-1 and TRBJ2-7; TRBD2 agrees at 7 bases. There are 13 residues in the CDR3. Looked up from germline, CDR1 is SQVTM and CDR2 is ANQGSEA. Germline trimming cut 7 bases from V and 5 bases from J; bases unmatched to any gene: 11. Here the CDR3 reads CSARVAGVNEQYF. Here the CDR3 DNA reads TGCAGCGCCAGGGTCGCGGGAGTGAACGAGCAGTACTTC.

This clone appeared a single time. This chain links TRBV6-1 with TRBJ2-1; the D is unclear. The CDR3 extends over 15 amino acids. Trimming pared 0 bases from V and 5 bases from J, leaving 11 bases between. Germline CDR1 MNHNS, CDR2 SASEGT. CDR3 DNA: TGTGCCAGCAGTGAAGCCCCTCTATCCCACAATGAGCAGTTCTTC. This gives the protein CASSEAPLSHNEQFF.

The rearrangement joins TRBV4-2 to TRBJ1-1; no reliable D call. The CDR3 covers 14 residues. Germline V gene sequence: CDR1 LGHNA, CDR2 YNFKEQ. Trimming took off 0 bases at V and 0 bases at J, with 5 bases between the two ends. In DNA form, the CDR3 reads TGTGCCAGCAGCCAAGATCTTCTGAACACTGAAGCTTTCTTT. Its protein product is CASSQDLLNTEAFF.

The chain carries TRBV5-1 and TRBJ1-3, with 8 bases lining up with TRBD1. Germline assignment: CDR1 SGHRS and CDR2 YFSETQ. The CDR3 has 14 amino acids. V was pared by 4 bases and J by 3 bases, with 3 bases of the junction left unmatched. The CDR3 is CASSPGGDGNTIYF. As DNA, the CDR3 is TGCGCCAGCAGCCCAGGGGGCGATGGAAACACCATATATTTT. The complete variable domain, with remaining parts taken from reference TRBV5-1 and TRBJ1-3, reads KAGVTQTPRYLIKTRGQQVTLSCSPISGHRSVSWYQQTPGQGLQFLFEYFSETQRNKGNFPGRFSGRQFSNSRSEMNVSTLELGDSALYLCASSPGGDGNTIYFGEGSWLTVV.

The V call is TRBV5-1, the J call TRBJ2-1; tentative D call: TRBD1 (7 bases). Germline V lookup: CDR1 SGHRS, CDR2 YFSETQ. This CDR3 region has 15 residues. V was cut by 0 bases and J by 6 bases, with 13 bases left in between. The CDR3 protein is CASSLVSGGSNEQFF. DNA for the CDR3: TGCGCCAGCAGCTTGGTTTCAGGGGGGAGCAATGAGCAGTTCTTC.